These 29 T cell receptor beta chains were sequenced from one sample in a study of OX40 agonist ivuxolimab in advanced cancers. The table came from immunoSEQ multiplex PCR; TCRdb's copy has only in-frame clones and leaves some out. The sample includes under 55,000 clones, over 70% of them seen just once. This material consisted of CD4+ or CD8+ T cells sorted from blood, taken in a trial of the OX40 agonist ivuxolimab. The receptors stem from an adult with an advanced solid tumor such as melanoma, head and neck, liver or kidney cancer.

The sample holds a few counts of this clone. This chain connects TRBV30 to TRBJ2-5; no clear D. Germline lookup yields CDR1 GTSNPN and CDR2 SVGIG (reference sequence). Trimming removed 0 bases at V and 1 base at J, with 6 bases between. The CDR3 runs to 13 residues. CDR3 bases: TGTGCCTGGAGTGTGTGGGGCCAAGAGACCCAGTACTTC. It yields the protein CAWSVWGQETQYF.

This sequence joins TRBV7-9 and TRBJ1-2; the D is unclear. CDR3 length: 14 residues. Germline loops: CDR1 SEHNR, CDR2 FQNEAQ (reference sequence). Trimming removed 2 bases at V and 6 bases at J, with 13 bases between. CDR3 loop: CASSLSANGDGYTF. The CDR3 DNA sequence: TGTGCCAGCAGCTTATCGGCAAACGGGGATGGCTACACCTTC. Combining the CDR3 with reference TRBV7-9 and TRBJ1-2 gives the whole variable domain DTGVSQNPRHKITKRGQNVTFRCDPISEHNRLYWYRQTLGQGPEFLTYFQNEAQLEKSRLLSDRFSAERPKGSFSTLEIQRTEQGDSAMYLCASSLSANGDGYTFGSGTRLTVV.

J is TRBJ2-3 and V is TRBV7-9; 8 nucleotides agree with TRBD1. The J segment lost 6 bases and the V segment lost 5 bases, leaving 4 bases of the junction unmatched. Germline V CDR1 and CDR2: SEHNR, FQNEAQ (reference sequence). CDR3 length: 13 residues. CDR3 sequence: CASSARGPDTQYF. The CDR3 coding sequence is TGTGCCAGCAGCGCCAGGGGGCCGGATACGCAGTATTTT.

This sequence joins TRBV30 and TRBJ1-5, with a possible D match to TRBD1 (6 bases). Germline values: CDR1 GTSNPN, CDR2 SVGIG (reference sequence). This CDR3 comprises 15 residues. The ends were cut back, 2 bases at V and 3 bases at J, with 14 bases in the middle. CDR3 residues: CAWSLGANPNQPQHF. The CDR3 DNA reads TGTGCCTGGAGTTTGGGGGCCAACCCCAATCAGCCCCAGCATTTT.

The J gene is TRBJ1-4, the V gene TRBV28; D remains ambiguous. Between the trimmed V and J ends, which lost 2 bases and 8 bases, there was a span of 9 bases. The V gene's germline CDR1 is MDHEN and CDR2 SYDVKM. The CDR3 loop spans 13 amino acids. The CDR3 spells CASSLRSEEKLFF. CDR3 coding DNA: TGTGCCAGCAGTTTAAGGTCGGAGGAAAAACTGTTTTTT.

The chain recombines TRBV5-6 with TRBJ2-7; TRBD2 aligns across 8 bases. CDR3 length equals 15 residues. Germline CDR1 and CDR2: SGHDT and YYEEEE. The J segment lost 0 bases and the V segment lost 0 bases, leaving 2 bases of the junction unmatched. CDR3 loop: CASSLGTSHSYEQYV. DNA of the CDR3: TGTGCCAGCAGCTTGGGGACTAGCCACTCCTACGAGCAGTACGTC.

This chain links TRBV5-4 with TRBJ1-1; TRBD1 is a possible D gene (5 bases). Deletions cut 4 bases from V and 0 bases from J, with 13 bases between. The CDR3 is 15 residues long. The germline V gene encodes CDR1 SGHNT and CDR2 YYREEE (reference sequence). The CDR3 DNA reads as TGTGCCAGCAGCGGAAAACAGGACGTGAACACTGAAGCTTTCTTT. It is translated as CASSGKQDVNTEAFF. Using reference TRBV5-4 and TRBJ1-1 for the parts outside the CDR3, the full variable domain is ETGVTQSPTHLIKTRGQQVTLRCSSQSGHNTVSWYQQALGQGPQFIFQYYREEENGRGNFPPRFSGLQFPNYSSELNVNALELDDSALYLCASSGKQDVNTEAFFGQGTRLTVV.

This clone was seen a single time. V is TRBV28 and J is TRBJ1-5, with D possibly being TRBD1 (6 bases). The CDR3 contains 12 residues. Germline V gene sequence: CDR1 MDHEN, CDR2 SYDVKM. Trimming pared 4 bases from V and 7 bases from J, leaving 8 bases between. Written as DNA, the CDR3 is TGTGCCAGCAGTTCAGGGGCCCAGCCCCAGCATTTT. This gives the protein CASSSGAQPQHF.

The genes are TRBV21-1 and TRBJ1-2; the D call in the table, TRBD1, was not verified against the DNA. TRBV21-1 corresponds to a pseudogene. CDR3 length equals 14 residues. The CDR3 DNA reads TGTGCCAGCAGCAATAACAGGGGGTATGGTGGCTACACCTTC. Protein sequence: CASSNNRGYGGYTF.

The DNA for the CDR3 is TGTGCCAGCAGCGGGGGGACTATTCGCACAGATACGCAGTATTTT. Translated, it gives CASSGGTIRTDTQYF. The genes are TRBV9 and TRBJ2-3, with 7 bases identical to TRBD2. V trimming: 3 bases; J trimming: 1 base; junction bases outside the gene matches: 5. Looked up from germline, CDR1 is SGDLS and CDR2 is YYNGEE. There are 15 residues in the CDR3.

For the CDR3, the DNA is TGTGCCAGCAGCTCGGGGACAGCTTCCGGGGCCTACGAGCAGTACTTC. It is translated as CASSSGTASGAYEQYF. J is TRBJ2-7 and V is TRBV7-9; 7 bases map to TRBD1. The germline CDR1 and CDR2 sequences are SEHNR and FQNEAQ (reference sequence). This CDR3 comprises 16 residues. Germline trimming cut 4 bases from V and 2 bases from J; bases unmatched to any gene: 11.

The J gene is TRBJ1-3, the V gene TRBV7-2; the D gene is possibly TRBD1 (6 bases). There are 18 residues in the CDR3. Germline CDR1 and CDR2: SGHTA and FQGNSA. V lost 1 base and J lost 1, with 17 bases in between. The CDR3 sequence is CASSLESSSGASGNTIYF. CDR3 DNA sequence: TGTGCCAGCAGCTTAGAGTCATCATCGGGGGCGTCTGGAAACACCATATATTTT.

CDR3 bases: TGTGCCAGCAGTGACCCCAGGGGGGGTAGCAATCAGCCCCAGCATTTT. It codes for CASSDPRGGSNQPQHF. V and J are TRBV6-4 and TRBJ1-5; 7 nucleotides match TRBD1. This CDR3 region has 16 residues. V lost 2 bases and J lost 0; bases outside the gene matches: 4. The V gene's germline CDR1 is MRHNA and CDR2 SNTAGT.

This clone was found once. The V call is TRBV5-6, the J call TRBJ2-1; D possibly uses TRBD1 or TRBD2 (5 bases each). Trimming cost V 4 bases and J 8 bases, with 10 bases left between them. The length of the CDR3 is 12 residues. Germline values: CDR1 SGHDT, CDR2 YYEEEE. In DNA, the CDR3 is TGTGCCAGCAGCCGGGACGGCGATGAGCAGTTCTTC. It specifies CASSRDGDEQFF. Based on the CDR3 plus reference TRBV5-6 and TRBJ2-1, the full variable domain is DAGVTQSPTHLIKTRGQQVTLRCSPKSGHDTVSWYQQALGQGPQFIFQYYEEEERQRGNFPDRFSGHQFPNYSSELNVNALLLGDSALYLCASSRDGDEQFFGPGTRLTVL.

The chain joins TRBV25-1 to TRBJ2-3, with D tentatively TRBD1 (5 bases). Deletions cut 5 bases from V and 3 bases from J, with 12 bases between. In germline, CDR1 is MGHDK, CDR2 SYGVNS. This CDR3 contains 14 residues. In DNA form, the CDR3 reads TGTGCCAGCAGTTTAATGGGGCTTACAGATACGCAGTATTTT. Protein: CASSLMGLTDTQYF.

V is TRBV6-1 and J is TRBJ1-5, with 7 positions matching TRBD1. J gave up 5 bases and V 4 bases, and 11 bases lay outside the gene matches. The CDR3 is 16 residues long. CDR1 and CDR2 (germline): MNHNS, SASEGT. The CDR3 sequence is CASSARLQGLHQPQHF. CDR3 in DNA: TGTGCCAGCAGTGCCCGGTTACAGGGGCTGCATCAGCCCCAGCATTTT.

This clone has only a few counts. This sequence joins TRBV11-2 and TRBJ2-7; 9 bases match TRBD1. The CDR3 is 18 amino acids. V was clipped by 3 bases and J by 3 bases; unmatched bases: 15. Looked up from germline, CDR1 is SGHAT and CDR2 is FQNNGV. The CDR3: CASSFNLTGDRVSYEQYV. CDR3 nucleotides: TGTGCCAGCAGCTTCAACCTAACTGGGGACAGGGTGAGCTACGAGCAGTACGTC.

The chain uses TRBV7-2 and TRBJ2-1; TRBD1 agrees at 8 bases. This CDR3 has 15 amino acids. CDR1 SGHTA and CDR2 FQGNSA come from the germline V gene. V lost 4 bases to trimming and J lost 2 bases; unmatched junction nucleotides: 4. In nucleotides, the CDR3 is TGTGCCAGCAGCTCCGGACAGGGAACCTACAATGAGCAGTTCTTC. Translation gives CASSSGQGTYNEQFF.

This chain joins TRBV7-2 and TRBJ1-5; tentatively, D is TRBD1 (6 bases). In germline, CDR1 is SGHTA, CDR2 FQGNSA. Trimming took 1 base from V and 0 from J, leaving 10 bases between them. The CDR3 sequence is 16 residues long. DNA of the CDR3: TGTGCCAGCAGCTTAGGGGGGCGGAATAGCAATCAGCCCCAGCATTTT. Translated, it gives CASSLGGRNSNQPQHF.

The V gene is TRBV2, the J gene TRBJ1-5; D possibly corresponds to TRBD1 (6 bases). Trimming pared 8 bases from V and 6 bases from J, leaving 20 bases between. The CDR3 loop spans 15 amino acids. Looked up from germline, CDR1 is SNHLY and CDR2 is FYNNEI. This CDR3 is CASRGGGLAVQPQHF. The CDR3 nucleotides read TGTGCCAGCCGAGGGGGGGGGCTGGCTGTTCAGCCCCAGCATTTT.

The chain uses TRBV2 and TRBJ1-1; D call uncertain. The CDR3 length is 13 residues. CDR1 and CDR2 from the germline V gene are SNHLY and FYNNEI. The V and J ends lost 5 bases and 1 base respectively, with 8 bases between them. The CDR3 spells CASSFDKNTEAFF. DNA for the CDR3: TGTGCCAGCAGTTTTGACAAGAACACTGAAGCTTTCTTT. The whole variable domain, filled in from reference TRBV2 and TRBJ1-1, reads EPEVTQTPSHQVTQMGQEVILRCVPISNHLYFYWYRQILGQKVEFLVSFYNNEISEKSEIFDDQFSVERPDGSNFTLKIRSTKLEDSAMYFCASSFDKNTEAFFGQGTRLTVV.

CDR3 sequence: CASSLERETQYF. CDR3 nucleotides: TGTGCCAGCAGCTTAGAAAGGGAGACCCAGTACTTC. The chain has TRBV7-2 and TRBJ2-5, with D unclear. The CDR3 consists of 12 residues. Germline CDR1 is SGHTA and CDR2 is FQGNSA. The V end lost 1 base, the J end lost 5 bases, and 5 bases lay between the germline ends.

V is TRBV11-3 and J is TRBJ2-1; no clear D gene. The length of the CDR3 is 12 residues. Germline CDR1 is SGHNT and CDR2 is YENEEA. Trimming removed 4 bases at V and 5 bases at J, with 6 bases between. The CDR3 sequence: CASSSFNNEQFF. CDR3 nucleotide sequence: TGTGCCAGCAGCTCTTTTAACAATGAGCAGTTCTTC. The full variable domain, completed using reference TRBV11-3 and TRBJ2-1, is EAGVVQSPRYKIIEKKQPVAFWCNPISGHNTLYWYLQNLGQGPELLIRYENEEAVDDSQLPKDRFSAERLKGVDSTLKIQPAELGDSAVYLCASSSFNNEQFFGPGTRLTVL.

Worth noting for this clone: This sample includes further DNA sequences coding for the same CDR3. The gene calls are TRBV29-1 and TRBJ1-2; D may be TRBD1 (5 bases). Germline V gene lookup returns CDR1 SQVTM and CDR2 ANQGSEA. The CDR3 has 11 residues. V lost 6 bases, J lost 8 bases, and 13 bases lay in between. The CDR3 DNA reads TGCAGCGTGCAGGGTGGGGGGGGCTACACCTTC. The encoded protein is CSVQGGGGYTF.

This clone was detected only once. CDR3 region: CASSFVQGDQPQHF. CDR3 sequence (DNA): TGTGCCAGCAGTTTCGTACAGGGTGATCAGCCCCAGCATTTT. V usage is TRBV27 and J usage is TRBJ1-5; D is possibly TRBD1 (6 bases). Trimming shortened V by 3 bases and J by 5 bases, and 11 bases separated the two germline ends. CDR3 length: 14 amino acids. Germline V CDR1 and CDR2: MNHEY, SMNVEV (reference sequence).

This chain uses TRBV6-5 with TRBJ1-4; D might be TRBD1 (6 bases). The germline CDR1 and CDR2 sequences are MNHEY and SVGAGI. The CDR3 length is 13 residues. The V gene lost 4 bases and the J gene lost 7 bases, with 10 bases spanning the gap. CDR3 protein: CASSSGTLEKLFF. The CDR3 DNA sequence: TGTGCCAGCAGTTCTGGGACACTTGAAAAACTGTTTTTT.

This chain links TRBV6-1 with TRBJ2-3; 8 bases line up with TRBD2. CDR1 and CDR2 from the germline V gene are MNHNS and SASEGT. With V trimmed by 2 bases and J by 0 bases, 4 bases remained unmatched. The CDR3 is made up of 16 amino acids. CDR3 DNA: TGTGCCAGCAGTGAACCAGCGGGGGCGAGCACAGATACGCAGTATTTT. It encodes CASSEPAGASTDTQYF.

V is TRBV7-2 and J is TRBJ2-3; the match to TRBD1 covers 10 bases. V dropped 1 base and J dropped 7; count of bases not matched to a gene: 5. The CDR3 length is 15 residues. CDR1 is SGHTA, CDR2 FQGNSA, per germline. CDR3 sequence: CASSLGGQGFHTQYF. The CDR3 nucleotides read TGTGCCAGCAGCTTAGGGGGACAGGGGTTCCATACGCAGTATTTT.

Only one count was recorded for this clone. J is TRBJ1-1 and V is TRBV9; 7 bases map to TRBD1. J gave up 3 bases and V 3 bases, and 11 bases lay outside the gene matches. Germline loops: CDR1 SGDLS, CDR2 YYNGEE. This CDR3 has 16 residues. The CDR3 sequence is CASSDPQGTFDTEAFF. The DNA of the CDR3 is TGTGCCAGCAGCGACCCACAGGGGACGTTCGACACTGAAGCTTTCTTT. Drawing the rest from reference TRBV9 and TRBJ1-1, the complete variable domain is DSGVTQTPKHLITATGQRVTLRCSPRSGDLSVYWYQQSLDQGLQFLIQYYNGEERAKGNILERFSAQQFPDLHSELNLSSLELGDSALYFCASSDPQGTFDTEAFFGQGTRLTVV.